The clone carrying this T cell receptor (beta chain) showed up just once. The Seattle patients joined while their infection was active and were tracked longitudinally afterward. This sample is part of a study of blood T cell repertoires in COVID-19. TCRdb keeps only in-frame clones here, not all; method: immunoSEQ multiplex PCR. The sample yields fewer than 300,000 clones, roughly nine tenths seen once. The sequenced material came from peripheral blood. The sequence was obtained from a woman in her thirties with COVID-19, enrolled during active disease.

The CDR3 coding sequence is TGTGCCAGCAGCCAAGATTATAGGGGGCGCCCGGAGGCTGAAGCTTTCTTT. Translation gives CASSQDYRGRPEAEAFF. The rearrangement joins TRBV4-2 to TRBJ1-1; 7 bases agree with TRBD1. The germline gives CDR1 LGHNA, CDR2 YNFKEQ. Losses at the gene ends were 0 bases for V and 6 bases for J; bases not matched to a gene: 13. The CDR3 has 17 amino acids.